The clone carrying this T cell receptor (beta chain) was counted between two and nine times. TCRdb reanalysed the 5' RACE reads using MiXCR and keeps one entry per CDR3 protein. Of a few hundred thousand distinct CDR3 sequences in the sample, about 16% are singletons; the top ten hold about 22%. The source of the sample is a study of T-cell memory formation after mild COVID-19. V was shortened by 1 base and J by 8 bases, with 15 bases between the two germline ends. The CDR3 has 15 residues. Germline CDR1 reads LGHNT; CDR2 reads FRNRAP. The source material was PBMCs or a T cell subset sorted from them (not recorded which). The J gene is TRBJ2-1, the V gene TRBV12-5, with D maybe TRBD1 (5 bases). The clonotype originates from a man between 18 and 29 years old who had mild COVID-19 (a few samples of this study predate the infection). Cell type and time point are not known. The CDR3 DNA follows: TGTGCTAGTGGTTTGGCTCCTACAGGATCCCATGAGCAGTTCTTC. Translated, it gives CASGLAPTGSHEQFF. The full variable domain, with the rest looked up from reference TRBV12-5 and TRBJ2-1, is DARVTQTPRHKVTEMGQEVTMRCQPILGHNTVFWYRQTMMQGLELLAYFRNRAPLDDSGMPKDRFSAEMPDATLATLKIQPSEPRDSAVYFCASGLAPTGSHEQFFGPGTRLTVL.